This T cell receptor beta chain originates from a study of graft-versus-host responses after intestinal transplantation. Study-wide context: Transplantation in recipients was multivisceral, liver-intestinal, or isolated intestinal.

Sequencing used immunoSEQ multiplex PCR; TCRdb keeps in-frame clones, though not all of them. Here the sample spans over 65,000 clones, roughly nine tenths being singletons. The V gene's germline CDR1 is KGHSH and CDR2 LQKENI. This CDR3 spans 15 amino acids. Trimming removed 5 bases from V and 6 bases from J; junction bases left unmatched: 11. On this clone: No antigen is known for it.

Study-wide results and caveats: The presence of high graft-versus-host to host-versus-graft clonal ratios in allografts characterized patients with graft-donor T cell macrochimerism. Researchers found peak circulating GvH clone levels linked to early post-transplant HvG declines. Recipient-marrow GvH clones were detected, some having first appeared in ileum or blood.

The V gene is TRBV18, the J gene TRBJ2-7; 9 bases map to TRBD1. The material was unstimulated CD4+ T cells sorted from spleen or lymph node cells, obtained before intestinal transplant. The receptor was isolated from a human donor who received an intestinal transplant. The CDR3 DNA reads as TGTGCCAGCTCAGCCCCGGGACAGGGTTTGGGCGAGCAGTACTTC. This sequence encodes CASSAPGQGLGEQYF. Based on the CDR3 plus reference TRBV18 and TRBJ2-7, the full variable domain is NAGVMQNPRHLVRRRGQEARLRCSPMKGHSHVYWYRQLPEEGLKFMVYLQKENIIDESGMPKERFSAEFPKEGPSILRIQQVVRGDSAAYFCASSAPGQGLGEQYFGPGTRLTVT.